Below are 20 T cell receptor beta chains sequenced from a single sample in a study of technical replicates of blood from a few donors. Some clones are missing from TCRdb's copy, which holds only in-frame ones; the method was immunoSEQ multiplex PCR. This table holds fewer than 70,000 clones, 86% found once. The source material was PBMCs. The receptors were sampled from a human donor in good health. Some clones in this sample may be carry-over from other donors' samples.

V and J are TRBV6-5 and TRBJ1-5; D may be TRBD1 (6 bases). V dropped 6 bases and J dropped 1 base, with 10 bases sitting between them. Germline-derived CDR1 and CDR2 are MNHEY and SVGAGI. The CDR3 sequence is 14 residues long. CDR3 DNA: TGTGCCAGCAGCCTGGACAGAAGCAATCAGCCCCAGCATTTT. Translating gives CASSLDRSNQPQHF.

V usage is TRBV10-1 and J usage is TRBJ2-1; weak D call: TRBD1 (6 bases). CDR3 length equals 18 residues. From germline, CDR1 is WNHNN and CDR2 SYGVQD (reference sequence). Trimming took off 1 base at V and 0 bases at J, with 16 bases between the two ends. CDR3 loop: CASSELEGTKSSYNEQFF. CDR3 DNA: TGCGCCAGCAGTGAGTTAGAGGGGACAAAAAGCTCCTACAATGAGCAGTTCTTC.

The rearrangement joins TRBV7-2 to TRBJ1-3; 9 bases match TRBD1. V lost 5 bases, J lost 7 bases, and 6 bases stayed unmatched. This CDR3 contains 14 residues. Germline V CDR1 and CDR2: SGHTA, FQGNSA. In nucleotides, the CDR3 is TGTGCCAGCAGCCGAGACAGGGGGGACAACACCATATATTTT. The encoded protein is CASSRDRGDNTIYF.

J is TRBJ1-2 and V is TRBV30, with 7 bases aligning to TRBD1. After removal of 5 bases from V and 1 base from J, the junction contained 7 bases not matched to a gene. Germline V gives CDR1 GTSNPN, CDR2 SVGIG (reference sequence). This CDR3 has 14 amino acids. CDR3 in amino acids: CAWGETGYNYGYTF. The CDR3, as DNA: TGTGCCTGGGGGGAGACAGGGTATAACTATGGCTACACCTTC.

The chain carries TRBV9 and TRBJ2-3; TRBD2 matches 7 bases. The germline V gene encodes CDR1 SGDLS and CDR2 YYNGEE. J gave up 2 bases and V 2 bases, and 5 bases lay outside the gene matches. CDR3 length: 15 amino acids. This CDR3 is CASSVSGTNTDTQYF. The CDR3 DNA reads TGTGCCAGCAGCGTTTCCGGGACTAACACAGATACGCAGTATTTT.

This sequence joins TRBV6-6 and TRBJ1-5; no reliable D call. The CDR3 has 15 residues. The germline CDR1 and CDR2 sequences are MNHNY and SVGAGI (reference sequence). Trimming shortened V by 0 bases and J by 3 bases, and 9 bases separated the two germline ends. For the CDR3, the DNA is TGTGCCAGCAGTTACTCACCGGGGAACAATCAGCCCCAGCATTTT. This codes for CASSYSPGNNQPQHF.

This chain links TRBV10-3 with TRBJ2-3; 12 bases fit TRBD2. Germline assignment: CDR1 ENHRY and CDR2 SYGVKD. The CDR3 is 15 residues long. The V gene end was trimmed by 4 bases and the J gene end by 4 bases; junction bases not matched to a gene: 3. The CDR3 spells CAISASGGAPDTQYF. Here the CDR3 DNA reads TGTGCCATCAGTGCTAGCGGGGGGGCCCCAGATACGCAGTATTTT.

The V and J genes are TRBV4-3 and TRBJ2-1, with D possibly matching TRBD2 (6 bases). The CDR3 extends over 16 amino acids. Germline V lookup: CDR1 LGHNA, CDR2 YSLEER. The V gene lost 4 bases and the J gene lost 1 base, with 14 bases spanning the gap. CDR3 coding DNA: TGCGCCAGCAGCCCAGCCGGGGGAAAGTCCTACAATGAGCAGTTCTTC. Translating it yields CASSPAGGKSYNEQFF.

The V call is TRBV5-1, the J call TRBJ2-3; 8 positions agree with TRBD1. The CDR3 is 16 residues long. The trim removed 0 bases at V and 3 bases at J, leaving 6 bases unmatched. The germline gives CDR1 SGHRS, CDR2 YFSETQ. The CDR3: CASSLVGQGLTDTQYF. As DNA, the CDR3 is TGCGCCAGCAGCTTGGTTGGACAGGGTCTAACAGATACGCAGTATTTT.

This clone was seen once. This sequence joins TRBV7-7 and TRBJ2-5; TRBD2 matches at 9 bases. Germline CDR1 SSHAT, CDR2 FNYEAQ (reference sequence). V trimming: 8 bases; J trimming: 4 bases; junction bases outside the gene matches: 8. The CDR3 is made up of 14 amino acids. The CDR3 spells CASPSGGRAETQYF. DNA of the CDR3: TGTGCCAGCCCCTCCGGCGGGAGGGCAGAGACCCAGTACTTC.

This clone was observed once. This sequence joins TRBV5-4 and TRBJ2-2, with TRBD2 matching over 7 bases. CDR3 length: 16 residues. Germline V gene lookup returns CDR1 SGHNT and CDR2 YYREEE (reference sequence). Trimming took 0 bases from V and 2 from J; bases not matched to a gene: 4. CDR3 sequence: CASSLAPSGNTGELFF. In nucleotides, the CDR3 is TGTGCCAGCAGCTTGGCTCCTAGCGGAAACACCGGGGAGCTGTTTTTT.

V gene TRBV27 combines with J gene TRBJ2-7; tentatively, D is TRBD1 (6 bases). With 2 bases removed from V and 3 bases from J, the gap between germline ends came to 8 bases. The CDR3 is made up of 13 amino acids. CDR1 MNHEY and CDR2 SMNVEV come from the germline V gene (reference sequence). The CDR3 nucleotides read TGTGCCAGCAGTTTAGGACAGAACTACGAGCAGTACTTC. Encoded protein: CASSLGQNYEQYF.

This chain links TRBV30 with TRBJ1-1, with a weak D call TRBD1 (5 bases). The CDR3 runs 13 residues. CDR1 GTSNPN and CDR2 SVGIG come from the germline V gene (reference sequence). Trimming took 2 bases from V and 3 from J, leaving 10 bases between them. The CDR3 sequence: CAWSSWGDTEAFF. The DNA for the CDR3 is TGTGCCTGGAGTTCCTGGGGGGACACTGAAGCTTTCTTT.

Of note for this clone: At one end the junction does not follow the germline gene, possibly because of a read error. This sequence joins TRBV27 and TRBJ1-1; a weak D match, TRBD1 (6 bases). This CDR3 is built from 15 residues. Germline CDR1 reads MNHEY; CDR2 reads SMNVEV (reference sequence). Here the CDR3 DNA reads TGTGCCAGCAGTTCCCCCGGATCCGGGACACACCGGTTCCTCTTT. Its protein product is CASSSPGSGTHRFLF.

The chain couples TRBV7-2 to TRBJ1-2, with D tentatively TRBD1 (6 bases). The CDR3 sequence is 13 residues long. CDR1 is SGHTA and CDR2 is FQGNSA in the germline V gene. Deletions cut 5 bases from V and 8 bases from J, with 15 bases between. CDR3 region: CASSLDATGGYTF. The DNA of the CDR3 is TGTGCCAGCAGCCTCGACGCGACAGGAGGCTACACCTTC.

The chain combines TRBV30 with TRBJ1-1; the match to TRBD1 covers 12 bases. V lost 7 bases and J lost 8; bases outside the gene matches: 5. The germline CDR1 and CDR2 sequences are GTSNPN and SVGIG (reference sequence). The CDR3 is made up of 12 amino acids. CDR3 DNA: TGTGCCTTAGGGACAGGGGGCAGAGAAGCTTTCTTT. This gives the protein CALGTGGREAFF.

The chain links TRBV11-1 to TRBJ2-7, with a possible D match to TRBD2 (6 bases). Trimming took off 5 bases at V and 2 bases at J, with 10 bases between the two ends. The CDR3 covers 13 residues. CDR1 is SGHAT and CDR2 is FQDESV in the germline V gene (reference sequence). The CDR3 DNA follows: TGTGCCAGCAGCCGCGGGGCTGCCTACGAGCAGTACTTC. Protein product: CASSRGAAYEQYF.

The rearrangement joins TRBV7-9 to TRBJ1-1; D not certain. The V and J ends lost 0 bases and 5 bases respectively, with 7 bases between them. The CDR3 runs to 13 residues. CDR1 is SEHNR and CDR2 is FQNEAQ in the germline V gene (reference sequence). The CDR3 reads CASSLASGTEAFF. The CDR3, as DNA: TGTGCCAGCAGCTTAGCGTCAGGTACTGAAGCTTTCTTT.

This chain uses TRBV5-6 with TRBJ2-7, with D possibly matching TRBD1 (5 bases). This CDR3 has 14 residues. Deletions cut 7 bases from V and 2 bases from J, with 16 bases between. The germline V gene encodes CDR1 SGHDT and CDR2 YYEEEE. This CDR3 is CASVNQGDTYEQYF. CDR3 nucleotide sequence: TGTGCCAGCGTTAACCAAGGGGATACCTACGAGCAGTACTTC. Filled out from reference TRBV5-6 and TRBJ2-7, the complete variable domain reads DAGVTQSPTHLIKTRGQQVTLRCSPKSGHDTVSWYQQALGQGPQFIFQYYEEEERQRGNFPDRFSGHQFPNYSSELNVNALLLGDSALYLCASVNQGDTYEQYFGPGTRLTVT.

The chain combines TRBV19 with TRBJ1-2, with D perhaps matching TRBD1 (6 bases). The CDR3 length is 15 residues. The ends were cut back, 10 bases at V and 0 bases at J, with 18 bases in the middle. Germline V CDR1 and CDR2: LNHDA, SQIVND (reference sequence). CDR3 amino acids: CATTQTGTSNYGYTF. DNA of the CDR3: TGTGCCACCACCCAAACAGGGACCTCTAACTATGGCTACACCTTC.